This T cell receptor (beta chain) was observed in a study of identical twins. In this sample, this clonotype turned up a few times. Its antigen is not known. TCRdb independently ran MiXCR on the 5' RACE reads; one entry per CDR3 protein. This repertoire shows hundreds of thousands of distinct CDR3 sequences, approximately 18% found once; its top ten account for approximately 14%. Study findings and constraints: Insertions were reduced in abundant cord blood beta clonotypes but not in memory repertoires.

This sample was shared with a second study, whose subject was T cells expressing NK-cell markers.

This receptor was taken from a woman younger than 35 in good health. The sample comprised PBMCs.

CDR3 region: CASSLATGSSGANVLTF. DNA for the CDR3: TGTGCCAGCAGTTTGGCGACAGGCTCCTCTGGGGCCAACGTCCTGACTTTC. V and J are TRBV12-3 or TRBV12-4 and TRBJ2-6; weak D call: TRBD1 (6 bases). Trimming pared 3 bases from V and 0 bases from J, leaving 12 bases between. The CDR3 covers 17 residues.